This entry concerns a single TCR beta chain. The antigen is not known. The data are from a study of T cell repertoires in cytomegalovirus infection. Study observations and caveats: Identification of carriers of CMV plus the relevant HLA was achieved through cumulative public TCR beta family frequency.

TCRdb re-called the reads through MiXCR, storing one row per CDR3 protein. The sample carries 200,000 or so distinct CDR3 sequences, 35% to 40% recorded once. Germline V lookup: CDR1 SGHTA, CDR2 FQGNSA. The CDR3 length is 17 residues. V lost 4 bases, J lost 4 bases, and 13 bases stayed unmatched. The V and J genes are TRBV7-2 and TRBJ1-2; 9 positions match TRBD1. The TCR originated in a human donor in good health (CMV status not recorded). Some clones in this sample may be carry-over from other donors' samples. The sample here was CD8+ T cells from cultured PBMCs, taken from culture after CMV antigen stimulation. In DNA, the CDR3 is TGTGCCAGCAGCTCGGGGCTTGTGGGGACAGGGAGCTATGGCTACACCTTC. This encodes CASSSGLVGTGSYGYTF.